Sequencing of this TCR beta chain was carried out in a study of cytotoxic CD8 clonotypes in ibrutinib-treated CLL. About the research overall: Responses: approximately 25 partial, 2 complete; after median approximately 70 months, around 15 stayed remitted, some 12 progressed. The taking of response samples occurred after a median about 13 months of treatment, with a range of 6 to 36. The study, taken as a whole, reports: Sustained-remission patients were sampled at one set of times and progressing patients at different ones.

Generated by immunoSEQ multiplex PCR, the TCRdb table keeps only in-frame clones and is missing some. The table has roughly 20,000 clones, approximately 74% seen once; the top ten hold approximately 25%. The CDR3 consists of 14 residues. Trimming removed 5 bases from V and 5 bases from J, with 15 bases in between. Germline V gene lookup returns CDR1 SGHTA and CDR2 FQGTGA. Notes on this clone: The antigen is unknown.

The sample in question was PBMCs, obtained before ibrutinib treatment. This clonotype originated in a human donor with chronic lymphocytic leukemia. This rearrangement joins TRBV7-3 to TRBJ1-1, with D unclear. The CDR3 reads CASSLQGRVTEAFF. The CDR3 DNA reads as TGTGCCAGCAGCCTACAAGGTAGGGTGACTGAAGCTTTCTTT.